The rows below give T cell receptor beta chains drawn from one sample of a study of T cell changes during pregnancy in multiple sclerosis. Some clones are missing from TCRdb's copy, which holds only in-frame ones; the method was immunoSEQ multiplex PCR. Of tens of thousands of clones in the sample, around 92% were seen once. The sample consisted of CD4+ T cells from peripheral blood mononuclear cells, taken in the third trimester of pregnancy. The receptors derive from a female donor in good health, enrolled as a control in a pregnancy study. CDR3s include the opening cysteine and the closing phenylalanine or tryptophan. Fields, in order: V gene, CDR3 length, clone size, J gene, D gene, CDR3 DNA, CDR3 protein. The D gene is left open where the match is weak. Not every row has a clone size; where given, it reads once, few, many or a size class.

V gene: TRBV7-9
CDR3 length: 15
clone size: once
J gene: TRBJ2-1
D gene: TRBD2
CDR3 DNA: TGTGCCAGCAGCTTACTAGCGGGGGGCCACAATGAGCAGTTCTTC
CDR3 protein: CASSLLAGGHNEQFF

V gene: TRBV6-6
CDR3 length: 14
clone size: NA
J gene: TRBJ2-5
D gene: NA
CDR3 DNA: TGTGCCAGCAGTTTACAGGGGGGGCAAGAGACCCAGTACTTC
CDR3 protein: CASSLQGGQETQYF

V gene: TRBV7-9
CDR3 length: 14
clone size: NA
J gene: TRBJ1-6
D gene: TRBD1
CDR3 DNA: TGTGCCAGCAGCCCCGGGACAGGGGGCCTACCCCTCCACTTT
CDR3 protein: CASSPGTGGLPLHF

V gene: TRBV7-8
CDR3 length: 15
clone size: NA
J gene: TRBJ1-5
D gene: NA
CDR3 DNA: TGTGCCAGCAGCTTAGCGAGTATCAGCAATCAGCCCCAGCATTTT
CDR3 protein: CASSLASISNQPQHF

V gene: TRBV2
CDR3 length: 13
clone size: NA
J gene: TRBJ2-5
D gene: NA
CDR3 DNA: TGTGCCAGCGAACAGGGTTCACGGCAGACCCAGTACTTC
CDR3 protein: CASEQGSRQTQYF

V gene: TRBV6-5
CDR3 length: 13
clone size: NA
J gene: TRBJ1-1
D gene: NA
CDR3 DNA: TGTGCCAGCAGTTACTCAAGGGGGACTGAAGCTTTCTTT
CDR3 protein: CASSYSRGTEAFF

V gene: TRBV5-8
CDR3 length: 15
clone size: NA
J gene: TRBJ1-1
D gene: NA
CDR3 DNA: TGTGCCAGCAGCGCGGGTCTCGGGGGGAACACTGAAGCTTTCTTT
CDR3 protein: CASSAGLGGNTEAFF

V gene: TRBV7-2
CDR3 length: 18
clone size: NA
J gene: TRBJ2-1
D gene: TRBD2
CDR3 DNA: TGTGCCAGCAGCCCTCGGACTAGCGGGGGGGCTTCCTACAATGAGCAGTTCTTC
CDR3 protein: CASSPRTSGGASYNEQFF

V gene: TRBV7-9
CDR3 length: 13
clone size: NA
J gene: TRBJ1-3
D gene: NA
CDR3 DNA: TGTGCCAAAACACCCCGCTCTGGAAACACCATATATTTT
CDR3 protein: CAKTPRSGNTIYF

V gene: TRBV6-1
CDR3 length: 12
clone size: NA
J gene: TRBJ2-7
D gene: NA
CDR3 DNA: TGTGCCAGCAGTTCCCGGGACTACGAGCAGTACTTC
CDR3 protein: CASSSRDYEQYF

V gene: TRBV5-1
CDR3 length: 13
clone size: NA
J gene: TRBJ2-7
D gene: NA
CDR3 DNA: TGCGCCAGCAGCCCCGAACAACCCTACGAGCAGTACTTC
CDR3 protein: CASSPEQPYEQYF

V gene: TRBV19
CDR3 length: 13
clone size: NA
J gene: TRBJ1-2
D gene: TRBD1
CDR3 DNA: TGTGCCAGTAGGATTGACAGGGGCGGTGGCTACACCTTC
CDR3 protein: CASRIDRGGGYTF

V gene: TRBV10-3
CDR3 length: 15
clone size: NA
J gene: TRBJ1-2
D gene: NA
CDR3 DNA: TGTGCCATCAGTGAGTCGGAGGCTACTAACTATGGCTACACCTTC
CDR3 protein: CAISESEATNYGYTF

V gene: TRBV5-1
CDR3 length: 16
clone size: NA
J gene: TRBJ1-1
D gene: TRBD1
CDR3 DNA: TGCGCCAGCAGCTTGGCTAAGGGGACAGGGGCCACTGAAGCTTTCTTT
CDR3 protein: CASSLAKGTGATEAFF

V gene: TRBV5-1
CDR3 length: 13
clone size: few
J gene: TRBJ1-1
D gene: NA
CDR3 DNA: TGCGCCAGCAGCTTGGCTGGGAGGTCTCAAGCTTTCTTT
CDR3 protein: CASSLAGRSQAFF

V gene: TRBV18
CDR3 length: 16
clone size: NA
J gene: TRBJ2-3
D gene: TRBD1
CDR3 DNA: TGTGCCAGCTCACCAACGGGACAGGGGGGCACAGATACGCAGTATTTT
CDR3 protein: CASSPTGQGGTDTQYF

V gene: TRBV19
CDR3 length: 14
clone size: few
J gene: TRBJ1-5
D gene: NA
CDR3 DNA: TGTGCCAGTAGTATCCGGACACACAATCAGCCCCAGCATTTT
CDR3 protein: CASSIRTHNQPQHF

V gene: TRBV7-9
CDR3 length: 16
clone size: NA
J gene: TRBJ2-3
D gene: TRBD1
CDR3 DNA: TGTGCCAGCAGCCCCCGTCGGGACAGGGGGCTGGATACGCAGTATTTT
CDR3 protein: CASSPRRDRGLDTQYF

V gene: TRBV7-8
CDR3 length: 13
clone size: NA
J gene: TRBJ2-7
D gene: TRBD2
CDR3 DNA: TGTGCCAGCAGCATTGGACTAGCGACCGAGCAGTACTTC
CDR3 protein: CASSIGLATEQYF

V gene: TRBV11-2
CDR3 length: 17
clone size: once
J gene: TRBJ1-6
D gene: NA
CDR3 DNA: TGTGCCAGCAGCCCGGGGAGGGGCCAGTTTAGGAATTCACCCCTCCACTTT
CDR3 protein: CASSPGRGQFRNSPLHF

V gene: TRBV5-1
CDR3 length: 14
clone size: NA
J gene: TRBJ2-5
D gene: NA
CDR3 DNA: TGCGCCAGCAGCTTGGCTCACGGGCAAGAGACCCAGTACTTC
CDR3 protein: CASSLAHGQETQYF

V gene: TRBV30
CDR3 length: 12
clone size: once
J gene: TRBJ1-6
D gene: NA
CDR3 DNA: TGTGCCGGCGGGCTGGATAATTCACCCCTCCACTTT
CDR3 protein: CAGGLDNSPLHF

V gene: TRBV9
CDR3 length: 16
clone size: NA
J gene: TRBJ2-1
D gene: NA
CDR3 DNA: TGTGCCAGCAGCCCAAGACACACCCCTCTCTACAATGAGCAGTTCTTC
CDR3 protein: CASSPRHTPLYNEQFF

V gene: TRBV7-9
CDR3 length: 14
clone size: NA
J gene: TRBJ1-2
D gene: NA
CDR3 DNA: TGTGCCAGCAGCTTAGTCCCAACTAACTATGGCTACACCTTC
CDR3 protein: CASSLVPTNYGYTF

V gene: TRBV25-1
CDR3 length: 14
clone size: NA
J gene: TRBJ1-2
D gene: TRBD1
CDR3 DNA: TGTGCCACCGCGGACAGGCCACAAGGGGTAGGCTACACCTTC
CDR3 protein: CATADRPQGVGYTF

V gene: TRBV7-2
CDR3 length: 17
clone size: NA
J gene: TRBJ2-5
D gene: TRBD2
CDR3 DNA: TGTGCCAGCAGCTTAGCTAGCGGGGGGGCTAACCAAGAGACCCAGTACTTC
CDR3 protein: CASSLASGGANQETQYF

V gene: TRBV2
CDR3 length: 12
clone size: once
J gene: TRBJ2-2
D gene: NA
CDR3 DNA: TGTGCCAGCAATAAGGGGACCGGGGAGCTGTTTTTT
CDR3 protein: CASNKGTGELFF

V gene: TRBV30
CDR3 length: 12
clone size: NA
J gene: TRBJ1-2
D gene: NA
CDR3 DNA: TGTGCCTGGACCACGGGTAACTATGGCTACACCTTC
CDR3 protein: CAWTTGNYGYTF

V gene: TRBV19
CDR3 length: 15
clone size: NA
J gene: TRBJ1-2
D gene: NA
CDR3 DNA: TGTGCCAGTAGTGGGAAATTCGGGCAGGGCGGTGGCTACACCTTC
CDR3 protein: CASSGKFGQGGGYTF

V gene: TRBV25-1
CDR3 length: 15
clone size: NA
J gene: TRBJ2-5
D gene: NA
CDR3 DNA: TGTGCCAGCAGTGAATCTGGGGCAGCCGAAGAGACCCAGTACTTC
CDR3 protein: CASSESGAAEETQYF

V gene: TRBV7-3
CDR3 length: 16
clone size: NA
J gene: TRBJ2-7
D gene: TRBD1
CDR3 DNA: TGTGCCAGCAGCGGATTCCTCGGGACAGGGCCGGACGAGCAGTACTTC
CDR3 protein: CASSGFLGTGPDEQYF

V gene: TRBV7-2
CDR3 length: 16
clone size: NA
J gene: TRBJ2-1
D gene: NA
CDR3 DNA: TGTGCCAGCAGCTTAAAGCCAAACAGGGTGGTCAATGAGCAGTTCTTC
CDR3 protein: CASSLKPNRVVNEQFF

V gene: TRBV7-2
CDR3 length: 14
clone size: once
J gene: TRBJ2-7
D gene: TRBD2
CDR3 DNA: TGTGCCAGCAGCCCCGGTCGGGAGCGGGGGACCCCTTTCTTC
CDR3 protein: CASSPGRERGTPFF

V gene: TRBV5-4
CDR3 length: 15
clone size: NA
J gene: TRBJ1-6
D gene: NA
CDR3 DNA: TGTGCCAGCAGCTTGCGTGCAGGGTCCAATTCACCCCTCCACTTT
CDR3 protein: CASSLRAGSNSPLHF

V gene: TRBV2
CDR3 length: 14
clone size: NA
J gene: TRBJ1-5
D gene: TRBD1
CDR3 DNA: TGTGCCAGCAGCTATACAGGGGGCAATCAGCCCCAGCATTTT
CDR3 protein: CASSYTGGNQPQHF

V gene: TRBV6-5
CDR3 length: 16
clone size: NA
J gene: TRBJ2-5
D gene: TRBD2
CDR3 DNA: TGTGCCAGCAGTTCCCACTCCGGGACTAGAGGGGAGACCCAGTACTTC
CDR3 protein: CASSSHSGTRGETQYF

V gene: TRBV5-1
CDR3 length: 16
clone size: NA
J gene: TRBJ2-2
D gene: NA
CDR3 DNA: TGCGCCAGCAGCCCTGGCGGGACAGCGAACACCGGGGAGCTGTTTTTT
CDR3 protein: CASSPGGTANTGELFF

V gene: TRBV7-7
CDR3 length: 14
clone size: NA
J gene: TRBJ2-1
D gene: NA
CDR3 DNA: TGTGCTAGCAGCTTACGACTCATGAGTCATGAGCAGTTCTTC
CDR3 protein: CASSLRLMSHEQFF

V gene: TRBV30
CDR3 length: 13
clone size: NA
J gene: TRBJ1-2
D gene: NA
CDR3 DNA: TGTGCCTGGAGTGGCAGGGGCGCAGGAGGCTACACCTTC
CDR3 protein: CAWSGRGAGGYTF

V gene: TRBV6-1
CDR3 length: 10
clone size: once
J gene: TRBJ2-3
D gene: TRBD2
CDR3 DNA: TGTGCCAGCCCGGGACTAGGCTGGTATTTT
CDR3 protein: CASPGLGWYF

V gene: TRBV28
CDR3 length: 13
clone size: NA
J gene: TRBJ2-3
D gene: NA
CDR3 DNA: TGTGCCAGCAGTTGGCAAAGCACAGATACGCAGTATTTT
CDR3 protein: CASSWQSTDTQYF

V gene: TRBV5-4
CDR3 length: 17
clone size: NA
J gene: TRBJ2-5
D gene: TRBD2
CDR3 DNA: TGTGCCAGCAGCTTGTCTAAACTAGCGGGGGTCCAAGAGACCCAGTACTTC
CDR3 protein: CASSLSKLAGVQETQYF

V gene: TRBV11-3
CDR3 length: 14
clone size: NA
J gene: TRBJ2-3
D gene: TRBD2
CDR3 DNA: TGTGCTTGCTCGCGGGGGGGAAGCACAGATACGCAGTATTTT
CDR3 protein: CACSRGGSTDTQYF

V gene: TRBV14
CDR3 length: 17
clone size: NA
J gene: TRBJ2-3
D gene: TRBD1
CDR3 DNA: TGTGCCAGCAGCCAACTTTACGGACAGGCCGGCACAGATACGCAGTATTTT
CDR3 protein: CASSQLYGQAGTDTQYF

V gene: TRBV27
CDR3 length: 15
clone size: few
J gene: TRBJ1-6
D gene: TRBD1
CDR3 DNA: TGTGCCAGCAGTCCCCGGACAGGGGATCATTCACCCCTCCACTTT
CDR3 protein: CASSPRTGDHSPLHF

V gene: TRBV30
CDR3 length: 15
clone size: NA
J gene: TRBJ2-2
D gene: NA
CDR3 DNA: TGTGCCTGGAGTACAGGCTCTGTGTACACCGGGGAGCTGTTTTTT
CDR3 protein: CAWSTGSVYTGELFF

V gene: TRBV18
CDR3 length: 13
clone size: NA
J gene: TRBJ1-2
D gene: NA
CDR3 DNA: TGTGCCAGCTCACCACCGGGGACTCCTGGCTACACCTTC
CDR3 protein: CASSPPGTPGYTF

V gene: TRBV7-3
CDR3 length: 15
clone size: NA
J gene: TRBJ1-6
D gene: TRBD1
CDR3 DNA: TGTGCCAGCAGCCCTGGGACAGGTGGGAGGGCACCCCTCCACTTT
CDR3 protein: CASSPGTGGRAPLHF

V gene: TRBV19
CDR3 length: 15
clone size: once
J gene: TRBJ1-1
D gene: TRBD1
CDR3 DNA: TGTGCCAGTAGTGACCGGTGGCAGGGGGAAAACGAAGCTTTCTTT
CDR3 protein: CASSDRWQGENEAFF

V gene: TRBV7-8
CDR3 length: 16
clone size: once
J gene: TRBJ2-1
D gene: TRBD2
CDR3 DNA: TGTGCCAGCAGCGAAACTCAGCGGGGGGCCTACAATGAGCAGTTCTTC
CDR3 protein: CASSETQRGAYNEQFF

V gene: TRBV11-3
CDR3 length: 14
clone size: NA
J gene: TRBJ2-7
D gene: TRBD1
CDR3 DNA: TGTGCCAGCAGCCCAGGGGGGACAGGGGCCGAGCAGTACTTC
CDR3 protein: CASSPGGTGAEQYF

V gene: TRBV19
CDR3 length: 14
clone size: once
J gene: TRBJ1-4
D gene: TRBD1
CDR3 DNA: TGTGCCAGTAGTGGGGACAGACGGATTGAAAAACTGTTTTTT
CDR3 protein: CASSGDRRIEKLFF

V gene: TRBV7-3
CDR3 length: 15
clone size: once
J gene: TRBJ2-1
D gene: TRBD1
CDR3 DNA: TGTGCCAGCAGCTCTGGGACAGGGCCCTACAATGAGCAGTTCTTC
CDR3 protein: CASSSGTGPYNEQFF

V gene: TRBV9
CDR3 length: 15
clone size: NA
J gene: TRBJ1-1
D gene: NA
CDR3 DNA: TGTGCCAGCAGCCCCCGGGCGGGAGCGGACACTGAAGCTTTCTTT
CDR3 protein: CASSPRAGADTEAFF

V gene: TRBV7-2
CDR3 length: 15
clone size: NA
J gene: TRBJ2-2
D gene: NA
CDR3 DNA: TGTGCCAGCAGCTCTGGAGGATCACGAACCGGGGAGCTGTTTTTT
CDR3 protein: CASSSGGSRTGELFF

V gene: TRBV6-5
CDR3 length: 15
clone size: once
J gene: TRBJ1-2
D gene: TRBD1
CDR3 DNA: TGTGCCAGCAGGCCAACAGGGGGGGCGAACTATGGCTACACCTTC
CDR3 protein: CASRPTGGANYGYTF

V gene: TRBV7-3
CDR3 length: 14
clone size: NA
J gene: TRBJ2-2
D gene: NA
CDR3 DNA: TGTGCCAGCAGCTTAGCGGGTCAGACCGGGGAGCTGTTTTTT
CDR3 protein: CASSLAGQTGELFF